Listed below are T cell receptor beta chains from one sample, sequenced in a study of regulatory T cells in long-lasting Graves disease. TCRdb re-called the multiplex PCR reads with MiXCR, one entry per CDR3 protein. This sample has under 800,000 distinct CDR3 sequences; approximately 15% occur once, and the top ten carry about 18%. These data are also associated with another study on T cells in Graves' hyperthyroidism and ophthalmopathy.

Sequenced material: peripheral blood mononuclear cells (PBMCs), taken at new diagnosis, from a patient treated with antithyroid drugs. Every receptor here comes from a woman aged 30 to 39 with Graves disease. Each CDR3 is given with its conserved first and last residue. The order of the fields is J gene, clone size, D gene, V gene, CDR3 protein, CDR3 DNA. D genes are given only for firm matches. Where a row states a size, it is once, few, many or the class of an expanded clone; other rows omit it.

TRBJ1-1 . TRBD1 TRBV6-5 CASSSPQGVGTEAFF TGTGCCAGCAGTTCGCCTCAGGGGGTAGGCACTGAAGCTTTCTTT
TRBJ2-7 many . TRBV27 CASSRHGGYEQYF TGTGCCAGCAGCCGACACGGGGGCTACGAGCAGTACTTC
TRBJ2-7 . . TRBV4-1 CASSQLWDRGYEQYF TGCGCCAGCAGCCAACTCTGGGACCGAGGCTACGAGCAGTACTTC
TRBJ2-7 . . TRBV5-1 CASSFLSVGPLHEQYF TGCGCCAGCAGCTTCCTATCCGTGGGGCCTCTCCACGAGCAGTACTTC
TRBJ1-2 few . TRBV7-9 CASSPPLGAAYGYTF TGTGCCAGCAGCCCCCCTTTAGGGGCGGCCTATGGCTACACCTTC
TRBJ1-2 many . TRBV2 CARTGTPDHWRYTF TGTGCCAGAACCGGGACACCCGATCACTGGCGCTACACCTTC
TRBJ2-2 . . TRBV2 CASPDLANTGELFF TGTGCCAGTCCCGATCTGGCGAACACCGGGGAGCTGTTTTTT
TRBJ2-7 . . TRBV30 CAWSTGTLYEQYF TGTGCCTGGAGTACCGGGACACTATACGAGCAGTACTTC
TRBJ2-7 many . TRBV7-2 CASSVTGSTYEQYF TGTGCCAGCAGCGTAACAGGGTCCACCTACGAGCAGTACTTC
TRBJ1-1 many . TRBV7-8 CASSPARGRAFF TGTGCCAGCAGCCCCGCGAGAGGTAGAGCTTTCTTT
TRBJ1-4 . . TRBV19 CASSLTGSGEKLFF TGTGCCAGTAGCTTAACAGGGAGTGGTGAAAAACTGTTTTTT
TRBJ2-1 few . TRBV12-5 CARITGDLGPTEQFF TGTGCTAGAATCACGGGGGATCTAGGGCCGACTGAGCAGTTCTTC
TRBJ2-3 many . TRBV5-1 CASSLQRPSTDTQYF TGCGCCAGCAGCTTGCAGCGCCCTAGCACAGATACGCAGTATTTT
TRBJ1-6 many . TRBV28 CASMGQTVGHSPLHF TGTGCCAGCATGGGGCAGACAGTTGGTCATTCACCCCTCCACTTT
TRBJ1-2 . . TRBV7-9 CASSPFYGYTF TGTGCCAGCAGCCCCTTCTATGGCTACACCTTC
TRBJ2-1 many TRBD2 TRBV25-1 CASSTSGSSNEQFF TGTGCCAGCAGTACTAGCGGGAGTAGCAATGAGCAGTTCTTC
TRBJ2-5 many TRBD1 TRBV20-1 CSARMRQGGETQYF TGCAGTGCTAGAATGAGACAGGGGGGAGAGACCCAGTACTTC
TRBJ2-7 many . TRBV7-2 CASSLDPRARVYEQYF TGTGCCAGCAGCTTAGATCCCCGGGCCAGGGTCTACGAGCAGTACTTC
TRBJ2-7 few TRBD2 TRBV20-1 CSARVGGVLAVRDEQYF TGCAGTGCTAGAGTGGGAGGGGTACTAGCGGTACGGGACGAGCAGTACTTC
TRBJ2-6 . . TRBV20-1 CSARVRGAWNVGANVLTF TGCAGTGCTAGAGTAAGGGGCGCCTGGAATGTTGGGGCCAACGTCCTGACTTTC
TRBJ1-1 . . TRBV3-1 CVSSLGVTEAFF TGTGTCAGCAGCCTCGGGGTCACTGAAGCTTTCTTT
TRBJ1-6 many TRBD1 TRBV9 CASSVARQGQSPLHF TGTGCCAGCAGCGTAGCTCGACAGGGCCAATCACCCCTCCACTTT
TRBJ1-1 . . TRBV12-3/TRBV12-4 CASSFGFRTEAFF TGTGCCAGCAGTTTTGGGTTCCGCACTGAAGCTTTCTTT
TRBJ1-1 many TRBD1 TRBV12-3/TRBV12-4 CASSPGTGAYGTEAFF TGTGCCAGCAGTCCCGGGACAGGGGCTTACGGCACTGAAGCTTTCTTT
TRBJ2-5 . . TRBV28 CASSVPGPPGEAQYF TGTGCCAGCAGTGTACCGGGACCCCCTGGGGAGGCCCAGTACTTC
TRBJ1-4 many . TRBV28 CASFTGGNEKLFF TGTGCCAGCTTCACGGGCGGTAATGAAAAACTGTTTTTT
TRBJ1-4 many . TRBV28 CASSTTDYNEKLFF TGTGCCAGCAGTACGACAGACTATAATGAAAAACTGTTTTTT
TRBJ1-5 few . TRBV28 CASHEGGPQHF TGTGCCAGCCATGAGGGGGGTCCCCAGCATTTT
TRBJ1-2 many . TRBV10-3 CAISGTASNYGYTF TGTGCCATCAGTGGGACAGCAAGCAACTATGGCTACACCTTC
TRBJ2-7 many . TRBV2 CASRAAREQYF TGTGCCAGCAGGGCCGCGAGGGAGCAGTACTTC
TRBJ1-2 . TRBD1 TRBV4-2 CASSQADRQDYGYTF TGTGCCAGCAGCCAGGCGGACAGGCAGGACTATGGCTACACCTTC
TRBJ2-2 many . TRBV5-1 CASSFFSGTNTGELFF TGCGCCAGCAGCTTTTTTAGTGGAACGAACACCGGGGAGCTGTTTTTT
TRBJ2-3 . TRBD2 TRBV27 CAIGLAVTDTQYF TGTGCCATCGGACTAGCGGTCACAGATACGCAGTATTTT
TRBJ2-5 . . TRBV5-1 CASSLADPGETQYF TGCGCCAGCAGCTTGGCCGATCCTGGAGAGACCCAGTACTTC
TRBJ2-5 . TRBD1 TRBV7-9 CASSLPHRDRGQTQYF TGTGCCAGCAGCCTGCCTCACCGGGACAGGGGTCAGACCCAGTACTTC
TRBJ2-1 many TRBD2 TRBV28 CASSPGAGRKASGGDEQFF TGTGCCAGCAGCCCTGGGGCAGGCCGTAAGGCTAGCGGAGGCGATGAGCAGTTCTTC
TRBJ2-5 few . TRBV19 CASSIGAGPRVMETQYF TGTGCCAGTAGTATTGGGGCAGGGCCACGGGTTATGGAGACCCAGTACTTC
TRBJ2-1 many TRBD1 TRBV28 CASRKDRGLWSGDFF TGTGCCAGCAGGAAGGACAGGGGGTTATGGAGTGGGGATTTCTTC
TRBJ2-1 many . TRBV25-1 CASSEFEGVSYNEQFF TGTGCCAGCAGTGAATTCGAAGGGGTGTCCTACAATGAGCAGTTCTTC
TRBJ2-1 many TRBD2 TRBV28 CASSPLLAGGSKYNEQFF TGTGCCAGCAGTCCACTCCTCGCGGGAGGATCGAAATACAATGAGCAGTTCTTC
TRBJ2-1 many . TRBV28 CASSSPGGSYNEQFF TGTGCCAGCAGTTCCCCAGGGGGGTCCTACAATGAGCAGTTCTTC
TRBJ2-3 . . TRBV5-1 CASREPSRDTQYF TGCGCCAGCCGTGAGCCTTCCAGAGATACGCAGTATTTT
TRBJ1-4 . . TRBV25-1 CASSDLLGGDEKLFF TGTGCCAGCAGTGATTTGTTGGGTGGGGATGAAAAACTGTTTTTT
TRBJ2-3 . TRBD1 TRBV7-9 CASSGSQGAWSDTQYF TGTGCCAGCAGCGGTTCACAGGGGGCATGGTCAGATACGCAGTATTTT
TRBJ2-7 . TRBD1 TRBV14 CASSRTGTGAPESAYEQYF TGTGCCAGCTCACGCACCGGGACAGGGGCCCCAGAGAGTGCCTACGAGCAGTACTTC
TRBJ2-1 few . TRBV29-1 CSVVFWSSYNEQFF TGCAGCGTTGTGTTCTGGAGCTCCTACAATGAGCAGTTCTTC
TRBJ1-6 . TRBD1 TRBV15 CATGSRQGGYSPLHF TGTGCCACCGGCTCTCGACAGGGAGGATATTCACCCCTCCACTTT
TRBJ2-4 few . TRBV20-1 CSATSEPGAKNIQYF TGCAGTGCTACGAGCGAACCTGGAGCCAAAAACATTCAGTACTTC
TRBJ2-2 many TRBD1 TRBV28 CASSLTGGREELFF TGTGCCAGCAGCTTGACAGGGGGCCGGGAGGAGCTGTTTTTT
TRBJ2-1 few . TRBV7-2 CASSLGGARYGNEQFF TGTGCCAGCAGCTTAGGGGGGGCGCGTTACGGCAATGAGCAGTTCTTC
TRBJ2-7 many . TRBV7-2 CASSPPRGGENEQYF TGTGCCAGCAGCCCACCCAGGGGGGGGGAAAACGAGCAGTACTTC
TRBJ2-7 few . TRBV7-9 CASSHRTRFYEQYF TGTGCCAGCAGCCACAGAACTAGATTTTACGAGCAGTACTTC
TRBJ2-1 . . TRBV20-1 CSASRRGTLASEQFF TGCAGTGCTAGTAGACGCGGGACGCTAGCCAGCGAGCAGTTCTTC